This entry lists 10 T cell receptor beta chains sequenced from one sample in a study of T cells after yellow fever vaccination. Each CDR3 protein gets one entry after TCRdb re-called the 5' RACE reads with MiXCR. The profile shows 250,000 or so distinct CDR3 sequences, around 7% of them singletons. Sample: CD4+ T cells sorted from PBMCs, taken 15 days after the yellow fever booster vaccination. These receptors were obtained from a man under 40 who received the YFV17D yellow fever vaccine.

This clonotype was detected many times. The V call is TRBV19, the J call TRBJ2-7; D possibly uses TRBD1 or TRBD2 (6 bases each). The CDR3 runs to 14 residues. The germline V gene encodes CDR1 LNHDA and CDR2 SQIVND (reference sequence). V was shortened by 7 bases and J by 3 bases, with 16 bases between the two germline ends. CDR3 DNA sequence: TGTGCCAGTAAACGGACAGTAGCGGACTACGAGCAGTACTTC. The encoded protein is CASKRTVADYEQYF.

In its sample, this clonotype was seen a few times. The CDR3 nucleotides are TGCAGTGCTAGTGAGGGCTCAACTAATGAAAAACTGTTTTTT. Translated, it gives CSASEGSTNEKLFF. The chain carries TRBV20-1 and TRBJ1-4; D is unclear. This CDR3 is built from 14 residues. Trimming left V 3 bases short and J 0 bases short, with 8 bases between. In germline, CDR1 is DFQATT, CDR2 SNEGSKA (reference sequence).

This clonotype was seen ten or more times. The chain couples TRBV4-3 to TRBJ2-7; unclear D gene. This CDR3 region has 15 residues. The V end lost 1 base, the J end lost 0 bases, and 10 bases lay between the germline ends. CDR1 and CDR2 (germline): LGHNA, YSLEER. In nucleotides, the CDR3 is TGCGCCAGCAGCCAAGCGGACCATAGCTCCTACGAGCAGTACTTC. It is translated as CASSQADHSSYEQYF.

This sequence joins TRBV4-3 and TRBJ2-7; possibly TRBD1 or TRBD2 for D (5 bases each). V shed 3 bases and J shed 7 bases, with 13 bases lying between them. Germline V gives CDR1 LGHNA, CDR2 YSLEER. This CDR3 spans 13 amino acids. The CDR3 DNA is TGCGCCAGCAGCCACGCCCCTGAGGGGGAGCAGTACTTC. Its translation: CASSHAPEGEQYF.

This sequence joins TRBV28 and TRBJ2-3; 7 nucleotides line up with TRBD1. The CDR3 sequence is 15 residues long. Germline lookup yields CDR1 MDHEN and CDR2 SYDVKM. V shed 5 bases, J shed 3 bases, and the junction held 8 bases outside the gene matches. The CDR3 protein is CASSLRTGWTDTQYF. Written as DNA, the CDR3 is TGTGCCAGCAGTCTCCGGACAGGTTGGACAGATACGCAGTATTTT.

This clonotype has a count of ten or more. The chain employs TRBV20-1 and TRBJ2-7; 11 bases are shared with TRBD1. CDR3 length equals 15 residues. Trimming took 0 bases from V and 4 from J; bases not matched to a gene: 5. CDR1 is DFQATT, CDR2 SNEGSKA, per germline (reference sequence). The CDR3, as DNA: TGCAGTGCTAGAGATTGGACAGGGGGCAGGTACGAGCAGTACTTC. The encoded protein is CSARDWTGGRYEQYF.

The gene calls are TRBV20-1 and TRBJ2-7; TRBD1 aligns across 10 bases. V was clipped by 7 bases and J by 4 bases; unmatched bases: 13. There are 15 residues in the CDR3. The V gene's germline CDR1 is DFQATT and CDR2 SNEGSKA (reference sequence). CDR3 DNA: TGCAGTGTCTCAACTCCGGGACAGGGGTTGTACGAGCAGTACTTC. Translated, it gives CSVSTPGQGLYEQYF.

This sequence joins TRBV7-9 and TRBJ2-1; TRBD2 aligns across 9 bases. The V segment lost 7 bases and the J segment 4 bases; nucleotides outside the gene matches: 5. This CDR3 is 14 amino acids long. Germline V gene data show CDR1 as SEHNR and CDR2 as FQNEAQ (reference sequence). CDR3 protein: CASTGTSKYNEQFF. The CDR3 nucleotides are TGTGCCAGCACAGGGACTAGCAAGTACAATGAGCAGTTCTTC.

The table lists this clonotype with a few counts. Here the CDR3 DNA reads TGTGCCACCAGCGGTCGGAGGCGGGAGCGGGCGATTTCCGAACAGTACTTC. Protein: CATSGRRRERAISEQYF. V and J are TRBV15 and TRBJ2-7; 7 bases map to TRBD2. Unmatched junction bases numbered 23, after V lost 5 bases and J lost 10 bases. The length of the CDR3 is 17 residues. The germline gives CDR1 LNHNV, CDR2 YYDKDF (reference sequence).

This clonotype was observed a handful of times. V is TRBV29-1 and J is TRBJ1-1, with a weak D call TRBD1 (6 bases). V shed 8 bases and J shed 1 base, with 11 bases lying between them. The CDR3 has 12 residues. CDR1 SQVTM and CDR2 ANQGSEA come from the germline V gene. The CDR3 protein is CSSGTQNTEAFF. Here the CDR3 DNA reads TGCAGCTCCGGGACACAGAACACTGAAGCTTTCTTT.